These T cell receptor beta chains were read from a single sample in a study of type 1 regulatory T cells. TCRdb independently ran MiXCR on the reads; one entry per CDR3 protein. The sample records 75,000 to 100,000 distinct CDR3 sequences, roughly 31% being singletons. Specimen: CD4+ T cells, either the whole sample or a sorted fraction (not recorded which). The receptors here all came from a human donor in good health. Each CDR3 is given with its conserved first and last residue. D genes are given only for firm matches. Some rows mark clone size as missing; the rest say once, few, many or name a class of expanded clone.

-	TRBV27	TRBJ1-2	-	TGTGCCAGCAGGCGGGTTGGGAACTATGGCTACACCTTC	CASRRVGNYGYTF
-	TRBV7-2	TRBJ2-3	-	TGTGCCAGCAGCCGTGACCCGTTAACGGGCACAGATACGCAGTATTTT	CASSRDPLTGTDTQYF
-	TRBV15	TRBJ1-3	-	TGTGCCACCAGCAGGGGCTCTGGAAACACCATATTTTTT	CATSRGSGNTIFF
few	TRBV6-2/TRBV6-3	TRBJ1-5	-	TGTGCCAGCAGTGATATGGGGGCGGTTCAGCCCCAGCATTTT	CASSDMGAVQPQHF
-	TRBV18	TRBJ2-3	TRBD1	TGTGCCAGCTCACTTACTGGGACAGACGAAGATACGCAGTATTTT	CASSLTGTDEDTQYF
-	TRBV29-1	TRBJ2-5	-	TGCAGCGTTGGGGAAGGCAGGGCGAAACAAGAGACCCAGTACTTC	CSVGEGRAKQETQYF
-	TRBV7-2	TRBJ2-2	TRBD2	TGTGCCAGCAGCCCGTGGGGAGGAGCGGGAGCGACGATCGGGGAGCTGTTTTTT	CASSPWGGAGATIGELFF
-	TRBV29-1	TRBJ2-7	TRBD2	TGCAGCGTTGAAAAACTAGCGGGAGGGTCCTACGAGCAGTACTTC	CSVEKLAGGSYEQYF
few	TRBV20-1	TRBJ2-2	-	TGCAGTGCCCTGACTCCCCGCGGGGAGCTGTTTTTT	CSALTPRGELFF
-	TRBV19	TRBJ2-5	-	TGTGCCACCGGCCGTGATCAAGAGACCCAGTACTTC	CATGRDQETQYF
few	TRBV5-4	TRBJ2-1	-	TGTGCCAGCAGCTTGTCCCGGGGCTGGTACAATGAGCAGTTCTTC	CASSLSRGWYNEQFF
few	TRBV6-2/TRBV6-3	TRBJ2-7	-	TGTGCCAGCAGTTACGGAACTTCCGGGATCCCGGGCCGCGAGCAGTACTTC	CASSYGTSGIPGREQYF
-	TRBV20-1	TRBJ2-7	-	TGCAGTGCAGGAGGGACTTTCTCTCGCTACGAGCAGTACTTC	CSAGGTFSRYEQYF
few	TRBV9	TRBJ2-1	TRBD2	TGTGCCAGCAGCGTAGAACTAGCGGGAACTTACAATGAGCAGTTCTTC	CASSVELAGTYNEQFF
-	TRBV14	TRBJ2-1	-	TGTGCCAGCAGCCAAGAGTTCGGGCGCAGGGGTTCTAATTATGAGCAGTTCTTC	CASSQEFGRRGSNYEQFF
once	TRBV5-8	TRBJ1-1	-	TGTGCCAGCAGCTTGGGGGTGAGGGACACTGAAGCTTTCTTT	CASSLGVRDTEAFF
-	TRBV13	TRBJ2-1	-	TGTGCCAGCAGCTCTCAGGGGGCCCGGGAGGGCAATGAGCAGTTCTTC	CASSSQGAREGNEQFF
few	TRBV6-5	TRBJ1-3	-	TGTGCCAGCAGTTCCAGGACCAATTTTAGAAACACCATATATTTT	CASSSRTNFRNTIYF
-	TRBV5-5	TRBJ1-1	-	TGTGCCAGCAGCTTAAGCCCCGCGGCTATCTCAGAAGCTTTCTTT	CASSLSPAAISEAFF
few	TRBV3-1	TRBJ2-7	-	TGTGCCAGCAGCCGTAGCGAGGGCTACGAGCAGTACTTC	CASSRSEGYEQYF
once	TRBV20-1	TRBJ2-2	TRBD2	TGCAGTGCTACTAGCGGGAGTGTCACCGGGGAGCTGTTTTTT	CSATSGSVTGELFF
-	TRBV18	TRBJ1-1	TRBD1	TGTGCCAGCTCGTCAGGGGGTGACACTGAAGCTTTCTTT	CASSSGGDTEAFF
few	TRBV27	TRBJ2-1	-	TGTGCCAGCAGTTTTAGACGGGTACGACGGTACAATGAGCAGTTCTTC	CASSFRRVRRYNEQFF
few	TRBV7-2	TRBJ2-1	TRBD2	TGTGCCAGCAGCGTAGGGGCACTAGCGGGATACAATGAGCAGTTCTTC	CASSVGALAGYNEQFF
many	TRBV2	TRBJ2-7	-	TGTGCCAGCAGTCTGTCCATCGAGCAGTACTTC	CASSLSIEQYF
-	TRBV5-1	TRBJ2-5	TRBD2	TGCGCCAGCAGCTTGGGAGGGACTAGCGGGCAAGAGACCCAGTACTTC	CASSLGGTSGQETQYF
few	TRBV5-1	TRBJ1-5	-	TGCGCCAGCAGCCCCGGACAGTATAGCAATCAGCCCCAGCATTTT	CASSPGQYSNQPQHF
-	TRBV11-3	TRBJ2-2	-	TGTGCCAGCAGCCCAGTAACCGGGGAGCTGTTTTTT	CASSPVTGELFF
-	TRBV3-1	TRBJ2-7	-	TGTGCCAGCAGCCAAAGGAGGGGGGGAAGGTCCTACGAGCAGTACTTC	CASSQRRGGRSYEQYF
few	TRBV6-6	TRBJ2-7	-	TGTGCCAGCAGTTATGCGAATTCCTACGAGCAGTACTTC	CASSYANSYEQYF
many	TRBV9	TRBJ2-5	TRBD1	TGTGCCAGCAGCGGAACCTCGACAGGGATAGAGACCCAGTACTTC	CASSGTSTGIETQYF
few	TRBV2	TRBJ2-3	-	TGTGCCAGCAGTGTGCTCAGGGGAGGCACAGATACGCAGTATTTT	CASSVLRGGTDTQYF
many	TRBV7-2	TRBJ2-1	-	TGTGCCAGCAGCTTAGACGGGGGCTCCTACAATGAGCAGTTCTTC	CASSLDGGSYNEQFF
-	TRBV2	TRBJ2-2	TRBD2	TGTGCCAGTCTCACCCCTGAGGGACTAGCGAGAGCCGGCGGGGAGCTGTTTTTT	CASLTPEGLARAGGELFF
-	TRBV5-6	TRBJ2-7	-	TGTGCCAGCAGCTTTGGCATCACTCGCGACGAGCAGTACTTC	CASSFGITRDEQYF
few	TRBV29-1	TRBJ2-3	TRBD1	TGCAGCGGCGCAGGGGGCGGAGGTGATACGCAGTATTTT	CSGAGGGGDTQYF
-	TRBV7-2	TRBJ2-7	-	TGTGCCAGCTCGAGGACAGTCTCCTACGAGCAGTACTTC	CASSRTVSYEQYF
few	TRBV20-1	TRBJ1-5	-	TGCAGTGCTAGAGAGGGGCAGGGCAATCAGCCCCAGCATTTT	CSAREGQGNQPQHF
few	TRBV7-2	TRBJ2-1	TRBD2	TGTGCCAGCAGTCTCCCAGCGGGAGGGCTGGGTGAGCAGTTCTTC	CASSLPAGGLGEQFF
many	TRBV20-1	TRBJ1-2	-	TGCAGTGCTAGAGATGTTCAGGAGCACTATGGCTACACCTTC	CSARDVQEHYGYTF
few	TRBV6-5	TRBJ2-5	TRBD1	TGTGCCAGCAGATTATCCGGGACAGGCCAAGAGACCCAGTACTTC	CASRLSGTGQETQYF
-	TRBV29-1	TRBJ2-1	-	TGCAGCGTTGTTCGGGAGAGCTACAATGAGCAGTTCTTC	CSVVRESYNEQFF
once	TRBV11-3	TRBJ2-2	-	TGTGCCAGCAGCCCGACAGGCAACACCGGGGAGCTGTTTTTT	CASSPTGNTGELFF
-	TRBV6-1	TRBJ1-4	-	TGTGCCAGCAGTGAAGCGCGGACAGTCGGTGAAAAACTGTTTTTT	CASSEARTVGEKLFF
few	TRBV5-1	TRBJ2-2	TRBD2	TGCGCCAGCAGCTTGGTTCTAGCGGGCAACACCGGGGAGCTGTTTTTT	CASSLVLAGNTGELFF
-	TRBV5-4	TRBJ1-4	TRBD1	TGTGCCAGCAGCCACTGGCGGGGACAGGGAAATGAAAAACTGTTTTTT	CASSHWRGQGNEKLFF
-	TRBV19	TRBJ2-1	-	TGTGCCAGTAGTATGGGAGGAAACAATGAGCAGTTCTTC	CASSMGGNNEQFF